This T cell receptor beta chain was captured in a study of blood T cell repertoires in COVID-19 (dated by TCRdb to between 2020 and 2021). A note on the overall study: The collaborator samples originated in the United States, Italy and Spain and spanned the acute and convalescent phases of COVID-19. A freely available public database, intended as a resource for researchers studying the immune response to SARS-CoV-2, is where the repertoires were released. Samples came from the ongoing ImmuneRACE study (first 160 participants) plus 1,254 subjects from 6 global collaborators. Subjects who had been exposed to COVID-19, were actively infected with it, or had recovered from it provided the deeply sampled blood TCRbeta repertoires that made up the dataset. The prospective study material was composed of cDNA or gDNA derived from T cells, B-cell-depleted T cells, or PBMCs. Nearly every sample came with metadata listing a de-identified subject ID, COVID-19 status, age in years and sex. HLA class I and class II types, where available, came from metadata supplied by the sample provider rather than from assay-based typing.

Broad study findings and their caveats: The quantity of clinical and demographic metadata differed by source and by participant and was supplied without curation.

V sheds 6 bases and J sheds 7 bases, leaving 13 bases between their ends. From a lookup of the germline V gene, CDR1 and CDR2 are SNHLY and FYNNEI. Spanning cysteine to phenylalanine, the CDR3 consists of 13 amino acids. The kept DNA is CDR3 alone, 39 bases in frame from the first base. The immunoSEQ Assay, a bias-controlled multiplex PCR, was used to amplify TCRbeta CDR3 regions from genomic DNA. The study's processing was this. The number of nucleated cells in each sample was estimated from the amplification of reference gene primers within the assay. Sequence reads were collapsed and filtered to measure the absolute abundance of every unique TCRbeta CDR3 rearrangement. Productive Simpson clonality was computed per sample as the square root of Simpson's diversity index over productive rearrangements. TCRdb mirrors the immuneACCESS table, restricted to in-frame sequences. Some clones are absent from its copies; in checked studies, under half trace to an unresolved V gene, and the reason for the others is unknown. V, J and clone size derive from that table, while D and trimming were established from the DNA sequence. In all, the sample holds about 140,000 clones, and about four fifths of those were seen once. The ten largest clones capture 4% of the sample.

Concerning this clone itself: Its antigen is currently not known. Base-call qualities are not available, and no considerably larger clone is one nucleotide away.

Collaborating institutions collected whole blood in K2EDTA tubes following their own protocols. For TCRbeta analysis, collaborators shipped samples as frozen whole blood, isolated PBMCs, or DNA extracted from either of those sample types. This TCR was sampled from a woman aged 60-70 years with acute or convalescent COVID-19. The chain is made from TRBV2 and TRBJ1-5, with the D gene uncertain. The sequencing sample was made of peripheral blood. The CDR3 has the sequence CASRARGGQPQHF. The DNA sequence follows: TGTGCCAGCAGGGCCCGGGGTGGACAGCCCCAGCATTTT.